This record looks at one TCR beta chain sequence and its context. Its target is not known. The data stem from a study of T cells after yellow fever vaccination. General observations from the study: Post-booster samples contained most primary-vaccination clones (about 95% CD4, less than 90% CD8). It was a small share of clonotypes that appeared in both CD4 and CD8 compartments.

TCRdb processed the 5' RACE reads anew with MiXCR; each CDR3 protein has one entry. The sample has some 350,000 distinct CDR3 sequences; almost 4% are singletons. The CDR3 is made up of 17 amino acids. Trimming at V came to 5 bases and at J to 7 bases, leaving 15 bases not matched to a gene. Germline CDR1 is LNHDA and CDR2 is SQIVND (reference sequence). This material consisted of PBMCs, taken 5 days after the yellow fever booster vaccination. The gene calls are TRBV19 and TRBJ2-4; 9 bases are shared with TRBD1. The clonotype comes from a man aged 18 to 35 who received the YFV17D yellow fever vaccine. For the CDR3, the DNA is TGTGCCAGTAGTCTTGGACAGGGGACCCCGAGGTGGAACATTCAGTACTTC. It codes for CASSLGQGTPRWNIQYF. Filled out from reference TRBV19 and TRBJ2-4, the complete variable domain reads DGGITQSPKYLFRKEGQNVTLSCEQNLNHDAMYWYRQDPGQGLRLIYYSQIVNDFQKGDIAEGYSVSREKKESFPLTVTSAQKNPTAFYLCASSLGQGTPRWNIQYFGAGTRLSVL.